The present T cell receptor beta chain was sequenced within a study of T cells in Graves' hyperthyroidism and ophthalmopathy. The TCR beta CDR3 regions underwent amplification using RNA transcripts as the source. Using the HTBI primer set, a first-round RT-PCR was run on the TCR CDR3. TCRdb re-called the multiplex PCR reads with MiXCR, one entry per CDR3 protein. This sample has 250,000 or so distinct CDR3 sequences, with roughly 15% found just once. Findings and limits, study-wide: Model-based prediction identified ophthalmopathy a median around 6.5 months prior to its onset. Most expanded thyroid clonotypes above 0.001 recurred in blood.

Individuals with ophthalmopathy presented a Clinical Activity Score of at least 3, a NOSPECS grade of at least 4 and a duration under 3 months. Patients having uncontrolled infection, another autoimmune disease, pregnancy or lactation were not included. Germline V lookup: CDR1 LGHDT, CDR2 YNNKEL (reference sequence). Trimming pared 0 bases from V and 2 bases from J, leaving 5 bases between. This CDR3 is built from 13 residues. The table lists this clonotype with many counts. The antigen remains undetermined. The sample consisted of blood. The chain links TRBV3-1 to TRBJ2-7; D remains ambiguous. The origin of this receptor is a woman aged 18-30 years with Graves' ophthalmopathy. DNA of the CDR3: TGTGCCAGCAGCCAAGATAGGGCCTACGAGCAGTACTTC. This translates into CASSQDRAYEQYF.